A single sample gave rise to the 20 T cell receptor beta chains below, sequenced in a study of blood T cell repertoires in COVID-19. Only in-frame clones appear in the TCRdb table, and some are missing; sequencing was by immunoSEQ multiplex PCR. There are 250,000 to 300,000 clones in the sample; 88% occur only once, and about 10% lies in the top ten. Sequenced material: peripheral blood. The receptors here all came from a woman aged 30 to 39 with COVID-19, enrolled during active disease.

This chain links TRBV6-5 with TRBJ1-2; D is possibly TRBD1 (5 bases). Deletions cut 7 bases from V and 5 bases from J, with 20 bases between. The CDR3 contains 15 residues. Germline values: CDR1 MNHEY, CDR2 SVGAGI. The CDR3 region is CASKEVSGIGYGYTF. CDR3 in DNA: TGTGCCAGCAAAGAAGTGTCAGGGATTGGGTATGGCTACACCTTC.

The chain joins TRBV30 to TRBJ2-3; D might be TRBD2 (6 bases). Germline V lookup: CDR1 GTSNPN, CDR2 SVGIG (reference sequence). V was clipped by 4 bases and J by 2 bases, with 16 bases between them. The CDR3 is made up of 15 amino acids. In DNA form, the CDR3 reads TGTGCCTGGAACGCCGGAGGGGCCCTCACAGATACGCAGTATTTT. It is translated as CAWNAGGALTDTQYF.

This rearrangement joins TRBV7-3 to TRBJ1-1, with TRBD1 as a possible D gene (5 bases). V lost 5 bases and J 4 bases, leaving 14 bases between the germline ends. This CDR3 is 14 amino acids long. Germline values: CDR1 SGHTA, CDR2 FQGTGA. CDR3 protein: CASSPQRGSTEAFF. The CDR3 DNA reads TGTGCCAGCAGCCCCCAGCGGGGGAGCACTGAAGCTTTCTTT.

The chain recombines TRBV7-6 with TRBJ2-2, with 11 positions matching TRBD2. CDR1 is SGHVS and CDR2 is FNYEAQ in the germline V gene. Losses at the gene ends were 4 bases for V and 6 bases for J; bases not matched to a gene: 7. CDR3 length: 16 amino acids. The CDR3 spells CASSSRTSGWSGELFF. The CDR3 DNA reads TGTGCCAGCAGCTCCCGGACTAGCGGGTGGTCCGGGGAGCTGTTTTTT.

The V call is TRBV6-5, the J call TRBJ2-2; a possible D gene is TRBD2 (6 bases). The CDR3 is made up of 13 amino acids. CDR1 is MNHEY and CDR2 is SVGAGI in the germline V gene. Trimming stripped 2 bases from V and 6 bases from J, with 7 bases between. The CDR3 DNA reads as TGTGCCAGCAGTTACGCGGGATCCGGGGAGCTGTTTTTT. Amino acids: CASSYAGSGELFF.

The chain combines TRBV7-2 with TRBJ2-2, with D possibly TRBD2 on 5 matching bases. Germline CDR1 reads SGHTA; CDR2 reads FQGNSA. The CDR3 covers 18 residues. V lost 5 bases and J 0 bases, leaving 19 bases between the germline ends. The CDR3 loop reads CASSPQAARLSNTGELFF. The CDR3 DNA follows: TGTGCCAGCAGCCCACAAGCGGCCCGGCTCTCGAACACCGGGGAGCTGTTTTTT.

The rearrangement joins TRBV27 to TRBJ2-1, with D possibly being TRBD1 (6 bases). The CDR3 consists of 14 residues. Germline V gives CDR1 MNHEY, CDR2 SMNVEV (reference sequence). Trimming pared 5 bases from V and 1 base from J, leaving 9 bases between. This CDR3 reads CASSLQGSYNEQFF. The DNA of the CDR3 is TGTGCCAGCAGTCTACAGGGATCCTACAATGAGCAGTTCTTC.

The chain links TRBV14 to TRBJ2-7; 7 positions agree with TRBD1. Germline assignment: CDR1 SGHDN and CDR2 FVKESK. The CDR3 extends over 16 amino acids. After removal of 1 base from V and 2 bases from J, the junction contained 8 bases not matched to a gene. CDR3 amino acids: CASSQGQGTFPYEQYF. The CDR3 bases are TGTGCCAGCAGCCAAGGACAGGGAACGTTCCCCTACGAGCAGTACTTC.

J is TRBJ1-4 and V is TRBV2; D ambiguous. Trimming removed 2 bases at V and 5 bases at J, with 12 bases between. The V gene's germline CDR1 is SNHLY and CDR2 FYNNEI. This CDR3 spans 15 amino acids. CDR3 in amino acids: CASSESRGFNEKLFF. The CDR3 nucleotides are TGTGCCAGCAGTGAATCTCGGGGTTTCAATGAAAAACTGTTTTTT.

The CDR3 is CASSLGSGRYGNEQFF. In DNA form, the CDR3 reads TGTGCCAGCAGCTTGGGGTCAGGGAGGTACGGGAATGAGCAGTTCTTC. This chain joins TRBV5-5 and TRBJ2-1, with a tentative D call TRBD2 (6 bases). The germline V and J ends were trimmed by 0 bases and 7 bases, with 17 bases remaining between them. CDR1 SGHKS and CDR2 YYEKEE come from the germline V gene (reference sequence). The CDR3 has 16 residues.

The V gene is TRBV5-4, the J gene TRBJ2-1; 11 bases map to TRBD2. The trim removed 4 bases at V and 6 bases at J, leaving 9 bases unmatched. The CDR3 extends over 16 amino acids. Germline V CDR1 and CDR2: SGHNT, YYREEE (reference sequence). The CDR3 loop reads CASSPKTSGSVNEQFF. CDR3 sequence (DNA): TGTGCCAGCAGCCCCAAAACTAGCGGGAGTGTCAATGAGCAGTTCTTC.

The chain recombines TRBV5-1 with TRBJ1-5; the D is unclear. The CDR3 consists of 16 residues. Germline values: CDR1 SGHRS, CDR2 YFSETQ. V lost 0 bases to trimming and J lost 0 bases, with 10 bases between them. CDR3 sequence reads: CASSLDTGDSNQPQHF. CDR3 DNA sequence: TGCGCCAGCAGCTTGGATACTGGAGATAGCAATCAGCCCCAGCATTTT.

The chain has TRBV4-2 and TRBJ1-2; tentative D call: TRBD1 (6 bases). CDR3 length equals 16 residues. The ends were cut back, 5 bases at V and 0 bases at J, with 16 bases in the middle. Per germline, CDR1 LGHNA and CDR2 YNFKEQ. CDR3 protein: CASSTTGPAANYGYTF. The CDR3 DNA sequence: TGTGCCAGCAGCACCACAGGGCCCGCTGCTAACTATGGCTACACCTTC.

CDR3 in DNA: TGTGCCAGCAGTAGGACAGCTAACTATGGCTACACCTTC. This encodes CASSRTANYGYTF. The chain is built from TRBV28 and TRBJ1-2, with a tentative D call TRBD1 (6 bases). The V and J ends lost 5 bases and 0 bases respectively, with 7 bases between them. The CDR3 length is 13 residues. Germline-derived CDR1 and CDR2 are MDHEN and SYDVKM.

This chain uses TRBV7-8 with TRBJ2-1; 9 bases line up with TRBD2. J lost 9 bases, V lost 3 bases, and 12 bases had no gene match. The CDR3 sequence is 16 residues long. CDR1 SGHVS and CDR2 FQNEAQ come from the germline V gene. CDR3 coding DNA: TGTGCCAGCAGCTTGCGGGAGGGCCCGTACGTCGGTGAGCAGTTCTTC. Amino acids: CASSLREGPYVGEQFF.

CDR3 amino acids: CSVEGATNEKLFF. The CDR3 DNA follows: TGCAGCGTTGAAGGGGCTACTAATGAAAAACTGTTTTTT. The rearrangement links TRBV29-1 to TRBJ1-4; D not certain. This CDR3 is built from 13 residues. CDR1 is SQVTM and CDR2 is ANQGSEA in the germline V gene. Trimming removed 1 base at V and 2 bases at J, with 5 bases between.

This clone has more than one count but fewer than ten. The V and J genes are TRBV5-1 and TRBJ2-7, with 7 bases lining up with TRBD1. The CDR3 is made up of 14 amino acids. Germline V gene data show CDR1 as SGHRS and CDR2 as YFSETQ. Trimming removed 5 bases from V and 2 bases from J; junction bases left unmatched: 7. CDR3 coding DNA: TGCGCCAGCAGGCAACAGGGGTCGACCTACGAGCAGTACTTC. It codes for CASRQQGSTYEQYF. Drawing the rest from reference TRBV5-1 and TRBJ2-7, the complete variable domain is KAGVTQTPRYLIKTRGQQVTLSCSPISGHRSVSWYQQTPGQGLQFLFEYFSETQRNKGNFPGRFSGRQFSNSRSEMNVSTLELGDSALYLCASRQQGSTYEQYFGPGTRLTVT.

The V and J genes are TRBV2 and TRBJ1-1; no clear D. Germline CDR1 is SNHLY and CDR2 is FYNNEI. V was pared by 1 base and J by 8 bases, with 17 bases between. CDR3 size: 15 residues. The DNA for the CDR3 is TGTGCCAGCAGTGAAGGACGTCTGCGGATACTCGAAGCTTTCTTT. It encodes CASSEGRLRILEAFF.

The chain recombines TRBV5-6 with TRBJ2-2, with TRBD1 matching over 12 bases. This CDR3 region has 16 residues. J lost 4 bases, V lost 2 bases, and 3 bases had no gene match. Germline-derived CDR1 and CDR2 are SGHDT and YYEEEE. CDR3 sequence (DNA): TGTGCCAGCAGCTTACCGGGACAGGGGGCCACCGGGGAGCTGTTTTTT. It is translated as CASSLPGQGATGELFF.

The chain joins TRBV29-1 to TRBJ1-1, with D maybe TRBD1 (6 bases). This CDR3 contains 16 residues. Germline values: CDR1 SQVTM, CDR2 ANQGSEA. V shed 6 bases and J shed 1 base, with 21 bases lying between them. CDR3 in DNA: TGCAGCGTACGTCCGTCGGAACAGGGAGCGAACACTGAAGCTTTCTTT. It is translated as CSVRPSEQGANTEAFF. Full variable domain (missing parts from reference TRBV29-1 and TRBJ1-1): SAVISQKPSRDICQRGTSLTIQCQVDSQVTMMFWYRQQPGQSLTLIATANQGSEATYESGFVIDKFPISRPNLTFSTLTVSNMSPEDSSIYLCSVRPSEQGANTEAFFGQGTRLTVV.